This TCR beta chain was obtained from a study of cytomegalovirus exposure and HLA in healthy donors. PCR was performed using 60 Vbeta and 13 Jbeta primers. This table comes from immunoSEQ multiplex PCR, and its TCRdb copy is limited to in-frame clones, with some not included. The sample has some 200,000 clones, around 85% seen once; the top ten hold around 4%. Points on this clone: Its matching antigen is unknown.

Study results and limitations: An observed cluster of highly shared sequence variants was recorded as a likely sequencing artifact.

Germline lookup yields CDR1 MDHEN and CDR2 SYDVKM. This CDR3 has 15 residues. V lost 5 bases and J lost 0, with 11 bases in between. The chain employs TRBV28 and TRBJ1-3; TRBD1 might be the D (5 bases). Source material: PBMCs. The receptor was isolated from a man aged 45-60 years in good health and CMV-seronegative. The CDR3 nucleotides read TGTGCCAGCAGTCCCAGGGTTTACTCTGGAAACACCATATATTTT. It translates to CASSPRVYSGNTIYF. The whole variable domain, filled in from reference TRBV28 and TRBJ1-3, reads DVKVTQSSRYLVKRTGEKVFLECVQDMDHENMFWYRQDPGLGLRLIYFSYDVKMKEKGDIPEGYSVSREKKERFSLILESASTNQTSMYLCASSPRVYSGNTIYFGEGSWLTVV.